Below, 31 T cell receptor delta chains from the same sample are listed, as sequenced in a study of gamma-delta T cells after stem cell transplantation. TCRdb re-called the RT-PCR reads with CATT. This table holds about 330 delta-chain clones, around 3.9% found once. Sequencing was carried out using gamma-delta T cells. The receptors derive from a human donor. It is not recorded whose cells these are; they may come from a transplant donor.

This clone was detected a few times. A single base separates this from a much larger clone, so it may be a read error. The chain links TRDV1 to TRDJ1; 13 positions match TRDD3. This CDR3 is 18 amino acids long. J gave up 4 bases and V 9 bases, and 17 bases lay outside the gene matches. Germline V CDR1 and CDR2: TSWWSYY, QGS. CDR3: CALPSHSTGGYGVDKLIF. CDR3 sequence (DNA): TGTGCTCTACCATCCCACAGTACTGGGGGATACGGGGTCGATAAACTCATCTTT.

This clone was observed a handful of times. V usage is TRDV2 and J usage is TRDJ1; 12 bases are a match to TRDD3. The trim removed 1 base at V and 2 bases at J, leaving 19 bases unmatched. The germline V gene encodes CDR1 GEAIGNYY and CDR2 EKD. This CDR3 has 21 residues. The CDR3 nucleotides read TGTGCCTGTGACACAATACTACTGGGGGATACTGGAGTGAGGCGGACCGATAAACTCATCTTT. Translating gives CACDTILLGDTGVRRTDKLIF.

This clone showed up just a few times. A far larger clone is one nucleotide away, so this likely arose from a read error. The same CDR3 arises from other DNA sequences in this sample as well. This chain links TRDV2 with TRDJ1; D is possibly TRDD2 (9 bases). Trimming removed 0 bases at V and 4 bases at J, with 38 bases between. Per the germline V gene, CDR1 is GEAIGNYY and CDR2 is EKD. The CDR3 has 23 amino acids. The CDR3 sequence is CACDTLSLPSYGVLGIHSDKLIF. CDR3 nucleotide sequence: TGTGCCTGTGACACCTTAAGTCTACCTTCCTACGGGGTTCTGGGGATACATAGCGATAAACTCATCTTT.

Of note for this clone: This DNA's translation differs at residue 17 from TCRdb's protein, which comes from a much larger clone; a read error is likely, and the protein shown is translated from the DNA. V gene TRDV1 combines with J gene TRDJ1, with D perhaps assigned TRDD2 or TRDD3 (5 bases each). Germline V lookup: CDR1 TSWWSYY, CDR2 QGS. V lost 5 bases and J lost 3, with 40 bases in between. The CDR3 covers 23 residues. The CDR3 protein is CALGPSKGPYQWGPYPMSDKLIF. The CDR3 DNA sequence: TGTGCTCTTGGGCCATCTAAAGGCCCGTATCAGTGGGGCCCCTACCCGATGTCCGATAAACTCATCTTT.

This clone came up a few times. A far larger clone lies a single base away; this is likely a read error. The rearrangement links TRDV1 to TRDJ2; 12 nucleotides agree with TRDD3. CDR1 is TSWWSYY and CDR2 is QGS in the germline V gene. The V and J ends lost 3 bases and 0 bases, in that order; junction bases with no gene match: 14. CDR3 size: 21 residues. The DNA for the CDR3 is TGTGCTCTTGGGGATCTTCCCTACGACTGGGGGATACCAGCTTTGACAGCACAACTCTTCTTT. Translating it yields CALGDLPYDWGIPALTAQLFF.

This clone has just a few counts. A far larger clone differs by one base, so this is likely a read error. The identical CDR3 is also encoded by other nucleotide sequences in the sample. The J gene is TRDJ1, the V gene TRDV1; 12 nucleotides line up with TRDD3. The CDR3 extends over 19 amino acids. V lost 3 bases and J lost 3; bases outside the gene matches: 14. The germline V gene has CDR1 TSWWSYY and CDR2 QGS. The CDR3 nucleotides are TGTGCTCTTGGGGAGCTTACTCTTCCTTCTGGGGGATACGCCGATAAACTCATCTTT. This sequence encodes CALGELTLPSGGYADKLIF.

Turning to this clone: This likely traces to a read error, being one base from a far larger clone. V is TRAV29/DV5 and J is TRDJ1, with 13 nucleotides matching TRDD3. In germline, CDR1 is NSMFDY, CDR2 ISSIKDK. This CDR3 comprises 18 residues. DNA of the CDR3: TGTGCAGCAAGTCCTTCTTACTGGGGGATACGTTTCACCGATAAACCCATCTTT. Translated: CAASPSYWGIRFTDKPIF.

As regards this clone: This DNA's translation differs at residue 4 from TCRdb's protein, which comes from a much larger clone; a read error is likely, and the protein shown is translated from the DNA. This chain joins TRDV2 and TRDJ1, with 13 bases lining up with TRDD3. From germline, CDR1 is GEAIGNYY and CDR2 EKD. The CDR3 contains 24 residues. For the CDR3, the DNA is TGTGCCTGTGGCACCGGAGAGAAGGAATACCTTACTGGGGGATACGAGGGAGGTACCGATAAACTCATCTTT. This gives the protein CACGTGEKEYLTGGYEGGTDKLIF.

Relative to its sample, this clone is medium-sized. This sequence is one base from a far larger clone and is likely a read error. J is TRDJ1 and V is TRDV1; 8 nucleotides align to TRDD3. The CDR3 has 24 amino acids. Germline lookup yields CDR1 TSWWSYY and CDR2 QGS. V lost 0 bases, J lost 1 base, and 28 bases stayed unmatched. The CDR3 reads CALGELHGPLYWGPTPRTTDKLIF. For the CDR3, the DNA is TGTGCTCTTGGGGAACTGCACGGGCCCCTTTACTGGGGGCCGACTCCGAGAACCACCGATAAACTCATCTTT.

This clone was seen only a few times. With only one base between it and a far larger clone, this is likely a read error. The identical CDR3 is also encoded by other nucleotide sequences in the sample. The chain joins TRDV2 to TRDJ1; TRDD3 might be the D (6 bases). The V end was cut by 1 base, the J end by 4 bases, with 21 bases between. This CDR3 has 17 amino acids. Germline assignment: CDR1 GEAIGNYY and CDR2 EKD. The CDR3 region has the DNA TGTGCCTGTGACACGCTTACTGGAGGATACCGAGACGATAAACTCATCTTT. Translation gives CACDTLTGGYRDDKLIF.

Turning to this clone: With a far larger clone one base away, a read error is the likely cause. The genes are TRDV3 and TRDJ1; D possibly corresponds to TRDD3 (6 bases). Trimming shortened V by 5 bases and J by 3 bases, and 37 bases separated the two germline ends. Per the germline V gene, CDR1 is TVYSNPD and CDR2 is GDNSRS (reference sequence). The CDR3 totals 20 residues. DNA for the CDR3: TGTGCCATGAGCCACGATCCTGGGGTCGCCGGCGGGGGAAGCTCCGATAAACTCATCTTT. It translates to CAMSHDPGVAGGGSSDKLIF.

In its sample, this clone ranks as medium-sized. This likely traces to a read error, being one base from a far larger clone. Here the CDR3 reads CALGELPRHHLTGKLIF. As DNA, the CDR3 is TGTGCTCTTGGGGAACTCCCGCGCCACCACCTGACCGGTAAACTCATCTTT. The chain uses TRDV1 and TRDJ1; D is unclear. CDR3 length: 17 amino acids. Germline CDR1 TSWWSYY, CDR2 QGS.

This clone was picked up a small number of times. TCRdb assigns this DNA the protein of a much larger clone, which departs from its translation at residue 10; this likely reflects a read error, and the protein shown comes from translating the DNA. The chain employs TRDV1 and TRDJ1; 7 nucleotides line up with TRDD3. Trimming cost V 9 bases and J 7 bases; bases outside gene matches: 20. Per germline, CDR1 TSWWSYY and CDR2 QGS. CDR3 size: 16 residues. CDR3 loop: CALGLPQLGGTGKLIF. For the CDR3, the DNA is TGTGCTCTGGGGCTACCACAGCTGGGGGGTACGGGTAAACTCATCTTT.

By sample share, this clone is medium-sized. V is TRDV1 and J is TRDJ1; 13 bases map to TRDD3. Germline values: CDR1 TSWWSYY, CDR2 QGS. CDR3 length: 23 amino acids. Trimming at V came to 6 bases and at J to 0 bases, leaving 25 bases not matched to a gene. CDR3 DNA sequence: TGTGCTCTTGGTAGGGAGCCTACGCCGGGTACTGGGGGATACGGAAGAAACACCGATAAACTCATCTTT. As protein: CALGREPTPGTGGYGRNTDKLIF.

Comments on this clone: The translation of this DNA and the TCRdb protein of a much larger clone differ at residue 3, probably owing to a read error; the protein shown here is translated from the DNA. The chain links TRDV1 to TRDJ1; TRDD3 might be the D (9 bases). CDR3 length: 24 amino acids. Germline CDR1 is TSWWSYY and CDR2 is QGS. The CDR3 DNA is TGTGCTCCTGGGGACCTTTCTTCCTACTGGCCTATGGAGGGGATACGCGTCTGGACCGATAAACTCATCTTT. Translation: CAPGDLSSYWPMEGIRVWTDKLIF.

This clone was recorded a few times. This likely traces to a read error, being one base from a far larger clone. This chain links TRDV1 with TRDJ2; 12 nucleotides match TRDD3. The germline gives CDR1 TSWWSYY, CDR2 QGS. V lost 7 bases and J lost 0; bases outside the gene matches: 18. This CDR3 spans 21 amino acids. Here the CDR3 reads CALEDLSYDWGIPALTAQLFF. In nucleotides, the CDR3 is TGTGCTCTTGAGGATCTTTCCTACGACTGGGGGATACCAGCTTTGACAGCACAACTCTTCTTT.

A word on this clone: With a far larger clone one base away, a read error is the likely cause. The sample has other DNA sequences that encode this CDR3 too. The V gene is TRDV3, the J gene TRDJ1, with D tentatively TRDD3 (6 bases). In germline, CDR1 is TVYSNPD, CDR2 GDNSRS (reference sequence). This CDR3 has 20 residues. CDR3 in DNA: TGTGCTATGAGCTACGATCCTGGGGTCGCCGGCGGGGGAAGCTCCGATAAACTCATCTTT. This translates into CAMSYDPGVAGGGSSDKLIF. The complete variable domain, with remaining parts taken from reference TRDV3 and TRDJ1, reads CDKVTQSSPDQTVASGSEVVLLCTYDTVYSNPDLFWYRIRPDYSFQFVFYGDNSRSEGADFTQGRFSVKHILTQKAFHLVISPVRTEDSATYYCAMSYDPGVAGGGSSDKLIFGKGTRVTVEP.

By frequency in the sample, this clone is large. The V gene is TRDV1, the J gene TRDJ1; D is possibly TRDD2 (5 bases). Germline V gene sequence: CDR1 TSWWSYY, CDR2 QGS. CDR3 size: 16 residues. V was trimmed by 0 bases and J by 7 bases, leaving 18 bases between them. In nucleotides, the CDR3 is TGTGCTCTTGGGGAACTCACACCCCCTTCGGATCTTAAACTCATCTTT. Its translation is CALGELTPPSDLKLIF.

A few counts support this clone. A read error is likely here: a far larger clone is one base away. This chain uses TRDV1 with TRDJ1, with 9 bases fitting TRDD3. CDR3 length equals 19 residues. CDR1 TSWWSYY and CDR2 QGS come from the germline V gene. J lost 0 bases, V lost 0 bases, and 11 bases had no gene match. CDR3 sequence: CALGELTLPSGGYTDKLIF. CDR3 DNA: TGTGCTCTTGGGGAACTTACTCTTCCTTCTGGGGGATACACCGATAAACTCATCTTT.

In its sample, this clone was seen a few times. The translation of this DNA and the TCRdb protein of a much larger clone differ at residue 17, probably owing to a read error; the protein shown here is translated from the DNA. J is TRDJ1 and V is TRDV2; TRDD3 agrees at 13 bases. The CDR3 loop spans 24 amino acids. V was clipped by 0 bases and J by 2 bases; unmatched bases: 26. CDR1 GEAIGNYY and CDR2 EKD come from the germline V gene. The CDR3 protein is CACDTGEKEYLTGGYEEGTDKLIF. In DNA, the CDR3 is TGTGCCTGTGACACCGGAGAGAAGGAATACCTTACTGGGGGATACGAGGAAGGTACCGATAAACTCATCTTT.

This clone was detected only a few times. The protein TCRdb lists belongs to a much larger clone and differs from this DNA's translation at residue 4, which points to a read error; the protein shown is made from the DNA. This chain joins TRDV2 and TRDJ1; 13 bases line up with TRDD3. Germline V gene lookup returns CDR1 GEAIGNYY and CDR2 EKD. The CDR3 length is 24 residues. The CDR3 region is CACNTGEKEYLTGGYEGGTDKLIF. CDR3 bases: TGTGCCTGTAACACCGGAGAGAAGGAATACCTTACTGGGGGATACGAGGGAGGTACCGATAAACTCATCTTT.

As for this clone: TCRdb has a much larger clone's protein, which differs at residue 6 from the translation of this DNA, likely because of a read error; what is shown is the protein translated from the DNA. The genes are TRDV2 and TRDJ1; TRDD3 matches at 12 bases. The CDR3 runs 17 residues. Germline V CDR1 and CDR2: GEAIGNYY, EKD. J lost 4 bases, V lost 1 base, and 9 bases had no gene match. The CDR3 DNA reads as TGTGCCTGTGACACGCCTACTGGGGGATACCGAGACGATAAACTCATCTTT. Protein sequence: CACDTPTGGYRDDKLIF.

Comments on this clone: A far larger clone is only one base removed, so a read error is likely. This same CDR3 is encoded by further DNA sequences in the sample. V gene TRDV2 combines with J gene TRDJ1; TRDD3 matches at 9 bases. CDR3 length: 17 amino acids. Looked up from germline, CDR1 is GEAIGNYY and CDR2 is EKD. CDR3 DNA sequence: TGTGCCTGTGACACCGTGGGGGATATGCCCGACACCGACAAACTCATCTTT. Its translation is CACDTVGDMPDTDKLIF.

A remark on this clone: TCRdb's entry gives the protein of a much larger clone, which mismatches this DNA's translation at residue 5, likely from a read error; the protein reported here is translated from the DNA. The V call is TRDV1, the J call TRDJ1; the match to TRDD3 covers 13 bases. Per the germline V gene, CDR1 is TSWWSYY and CDR2 is QGS. V lost 6 bases, J lost 0 bases, and 25 bases stayed unmatched. There are 23 residues in the CDR3. This CDR3 reads CALGKEPTPGTGGYGRNTDKLIF. CDR3 nucleotide sequence: TGTGCTCTTGGTAAGGAGCCTACGCCGGGTACTGGGGGATACGGAAGAAACACCGATAAACTCATCTTT.

Points on this clone: A read error is the likely source, as a far larger clone sits one nucleotide away. Other nucleotide sequences from this sample produce the same CDR3. The gene calls are TRDV1 and TRDJ1; 10 nucleotides line up with TRDD3. J gave up 1 base and V 3 bases, and 23 bases lay outside the gene matches. Germline V gene lookup returns CDR1 TSWWSYY and CDR2 QGS. The CDR3 runs 22 residues. Written as DNA, the CDR3 is TGTGCTCTTGGGGACCTACGCCCCAGTACCGGGGGATACGGTCACGGCACCGATAAACTCATCTTT. As protein: CALGDLRPSTGGYGHGTDKLIF.

This clone is labeled medium-sized. V usage is TRDV1 and J usage is TRDJ1; weak D call: TRDD2 (6 bases). Germline CDR1 and CDR2: TSWWSYY and QGS. The V end lost 2 bases, the J end lost 1 base, and 29 bases lay between the germline ends. The CDR3 is made up of 21 amino acids. CDR3 nucleotide sequence: TGTGCTCTTGGGGAAGGGTCCCCCTTCCCCCCCTACGGGTGGTTCACCGATAAACTCATCTTT. The encoded protein is CALGEGSPFPPYGWFTDKLIF.

As concerns this clone: A far bigger clonotype differs at one base, so this is likely a read error. Additional DNA sequences in this sample encode the identical CDR3. The V call is TRDV1, the J call TRDJ1; 12 nucleotides agree with TRDD3. Germline assignment: CDR1 TSWWSYY and CDR2 QGS. CDR3 length: 29 amino acids. V was clipped by 3 bases and J by 0 bases; unmatched bases: 41. The CDR3 sequence: CALGEPSAFPYGTGGYPRRVSSYTDKLIF. The CDR3 coding sequence is TGTGCTCTTGGGGAGCCCTCGGCCTTCCCCTACGGTACTGGGGGATACCCGCGGAGAGTTTCTTCGTACACCGATAAACTCATCTTT.

This clone occurred a few times. A far larger clone is only one base removed, so a read error is likely. The same CDR3 is also encoded by other DNA sequences in this sample. V usage is TRDV2 and J usage is TRDJ1; 12 bases line up with TRDD3. CDR1 and CDR2 from the germline V gene are GEAIGNYY and EKD. The CDR3 length is 17 residues. The CDR3, as DNA: TGTGCCTGCGACACGCTTACTGGGGGATACCGAGACGATAAACTCATCTTT. This gives the protein CACDTLTGGYRDDKLIF.

Comment on this clone: The junction differs from germline at one of its ends, possibly a read error. V usage is TRDV1 and J usage is TRDJ1, with 12 bases identical to TRDD3. CDR1 is TSWWSYY and CDR2 is QGS in the germline V gene. This CDR3 has 19 residues. The CDR3 DNA reads TGTGCTATTGGGGAACTTACTCTCCCTTCTGGGGGATACGCCGATAAACTCATCTTT. Translating gives CAIGELTLPSGGYADKLIF.

In regard to this clone: A far larger clone is one nucleotide away, so this likely arose from a read error. The sample contains more than one DNA sequence encoding this CDR3. The CDR3 nucleotides are TGTGCTCTGGGGCTACCACAGCTAGGGGATACGGGTAAACTCATCTTT. It translates to CALGLPQLGDTGKLIF. The V call is TRDV1, the J call TRDJ1; 9 bases are a match to TRDD3. The CDR3 length is 16 residues. J lost 7 bases, V lost 9 bases, and 18 bases had no gene match. Germline CDR1 is TSWWSYY and CDR2 is QGS.

In this sample, this clone turned up a few times. A far larger clone is one nucleotide away, so this likely arose from a read error. V gene TRDV1 combines with J gene TRDJ1; TRDD3 might be the D (5 bases). This CDR3 region has 14 residues. Deletions cut 4 bases from V and 10 bases from J, with 19 bases between. From germline, CDR1 is TSWWSYY and CDR2 QGS. The chain's CDR3 is CALGVRTRDVGLIF. CDR3 sequence (DNA): TGTGCTCTTGGGGTTAGGACCAGGGATGTTGGACTCATCTTT.